Shown below are 8 T cell receptor beta chains from a single sample sequenced in a study of T cells in Graves' hyperthyroidism and ophthalmopathy. The CDR3 regions of TCR beta were amplified from RNA transcripts. During a first-round RT-PCR of the TCR CDR3, the HTBI primer set was used. TCRdb redid the calling of the multiplex PCR reads with MiXCR, one entry per CDR3 protein. Of under 350,000 distinct CDR3 sequences in the sample, around 15% are singletons; the top ten hold less than 70%. The sample was blood. These receptors came from a woman in her sixties or seventies with Graves' ophthalmopathy.

The chain combines TRBV5-1 with TRBJ2-3, with D possibly TRBD2 on 5 matching bases. V gave up 0 bases and J gave up 5 bases, with 19 bases separating them. The CDR3 runs to 17 residues. Germline V CDR1 and CDR2: SGHRS, YFSETQ. In DNA, the CDR3 is TGCGCCAGCAGCTTGGGAGGCGAGTGGAGGCAGGAAGATACGCAGTATTTT. Translating it yields CASSLGGEWRQEDTQYF.

This clonotype was detected ten times or more. The CDR3 DNA follows: TGTGCCAGCCAGGATACGGGGCGAACTAATGAAAAACTGTTTTTT. The encoded protein is CASQDTGRTNEKLFF. The chain combines TRBV2 with TRBJ1-4, with a tentative D call TRBD1 (5 bases). This CDR3 is built from 15 residues. Germline V CDR1 and CDR2: SNHLY, FYNNEI. Trimming left V 8 bases short and J 1 base short, with 14 bases between.

This clonotype was picked up many times. CDR3 region: CASTGLIRTSGPGGEQFF. DNA of the CDR3: TGTGCCAGCACGGGGCTTATTAGGACTAGCGGACCGGGCGGTGAGCAGTTCTTC. The rearrangement joins TRBV6-1 to TRBJ2-1; 10 nucleotides agree with TRBD2. With V trimmed by 7 bases and J by 9 bases, 21 bases remained unmatched. The length of the CDR3 is 18 residues. Germline loops: CDR1 MNHNS, CDR2 SASEGT.

The sample holds many counts of this clonotype. The V gene is TRBV4-3, the J gene TRBJ1-2; D may be TRBD1 (6 bases). V lost 1 base and J lost 3, with 12 bases in between. From germline, CDR1 is LGHNA and CDR2 YSLEER. The length of the CDR3 is 15 residues. The CDR3, as DNA: TGCGCCAGCAGCCAAGTTAGAGGGGGAGACTATGGCTACACCTTC. It specifies CASSQVRGGDYGYTF.

This clonotype was counted many times. The chain couples TRBV11-2 to TRBJ2-7, with a tentative D call TRBD1 (6 bases). V was clipped by 5 bases and J by 0 bases, with 11 bases between them. CDR1 and CDR2 from the germline V gene are SGHAT and FQNNGV. This CDR3 comprises 14 residues. CDR3 DNA: TGTGCCAGCAGCCGAGGGGGAGCCTCCTACGAGCAGTACTTC. This codes for CASSRGGASYEQYF.

This clonotype was seen repeatedly, ten times or more. CDR3 DNA: TGCAGTGCTAGAGGAGGGACAGGGGGCTATTACGAGCAGTACTTC. As protein: CSARGGTGGYYEQYF. The chain combines TRBV20-1 with TRBJ2-7; the match to TRBD1 covers 12 bases. With 1 base clipped from V and 4 bases from J, the junction kept 5 bases outside the gene matches. CDR1 and CDR2 from the germline V gene are DFQATT and SNEGSKA (reference sequence). This CDR3 comprises 15 residues.

The rearrangement links TRBV5-1 to TRBJ1-3, with a possible D match to TRBD1 (6 bases). CDR1 SGHRS and CDR2 YFSETQ come from the germline V gene. V was shortened by 0 bases and J by 0 bases, with 10 bases between the two germline ends. The CDR3 runs 16 residues. The CDR3 loop is CASSLGTARSGNTIYF. CDR3 in DNA: TGCGCCAGCAGCTTGGGGACAGCTCGCTCTGGAAACACCATATATTTT.

There are many counts of this clonotype. This rearrangement joins TRBV24-1 to TRBJ2-5, with a possible D match to TRBD1 (6 bases). V lost 4 bases to trimming and J lost 0 bases, with 11 bases between them. The CDR3 spans 15 residues. CDR1 and CDR2 (germline): KGHDR, SFDVKD. The CDR3 protein is CATSERTVYQETQYF. As DNA, the CDR3 is TGTGCCACCAGTGAACGGACAGTGTACCAAGAGACCCAGTACTTC.